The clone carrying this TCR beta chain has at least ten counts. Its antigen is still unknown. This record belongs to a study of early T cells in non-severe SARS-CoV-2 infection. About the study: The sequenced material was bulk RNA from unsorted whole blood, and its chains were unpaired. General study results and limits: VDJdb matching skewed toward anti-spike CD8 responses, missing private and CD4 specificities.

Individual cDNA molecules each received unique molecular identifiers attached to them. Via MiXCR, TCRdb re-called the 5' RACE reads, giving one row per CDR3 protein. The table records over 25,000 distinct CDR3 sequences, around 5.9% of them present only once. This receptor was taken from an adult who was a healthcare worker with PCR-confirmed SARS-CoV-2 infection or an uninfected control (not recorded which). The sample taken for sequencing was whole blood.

The CDR3 loop reads CASSVYPPSTDTQYF. The CDR3 DNA follows: TGTGCCAGCAGTGTATACCCACCTAGCACAGATACGCAGTATTTT. The V call is TRBV2, the J call TRBJ2-3; D is undetermined. This CDR3 region has 15 residues. The V and J ends lost 4 bases and 0 bases respectively, with 11 bases between them. Germline values: CDR1 SNHLY, CDR2 FYNNEI.